Listed below are T cell receptor beta chains from one sample, sequenced in a study of OX40 agonist ivuxolimab in advanced cancers. The repertoire was sequenced with immunoSEQ multiplex PCR; TCRdb's copy has only in-frame clones and lacks some. The sample contains about 76,000 clones, approximately 85% of which appear only once. The input for sequencing was CD4+ or CD8+ T cells sorted from blood, taken in a trial of the OX40 agonist ivuxolimab. The receptors come from an adult with an advanced solid tumor such as melanoma, head and neck, liver or kidney cancer. The CDR3 runs from the conserved cysteine through the conserved F or W. D genes are given only for firm matches.

d_call,j_call,v_call,cdr3_aa
TRBD2,TRBJ2-1,TRBV19,CASNPTSGRGNEQFF
.,TRBJ1-1,TRBV7-2,CASSLVRDTEAFF
.,TRBJ1-5,TRBV6-6,CASSWEGNQPQHF
.,TRBJ2-3,TRBV5-6,CASSEADTQYF
TRBD1,TRBJ1-2,TRBV15,CATSRDRGRLVGYTF
TRBD2,TRBJ2-1,TRBV7-2,CASSLRLGGRYNEQFF
.,TRBJ1-1,TRBV27,CASSLRSLQGGTEAFF
TRBD1,TRBJ2-4,TRBV15,CATSRDSGQGAKNIQYF
.,TRBJ1-5,TRBV5-6,CASSLARGGRSQPQHF
.,TRBJ2-7,TRBV27,CASSIGEGYEQYF
.,TRBJ2-3,TRBV29-1,CSVEDEGSFTDTQYF
.,TRBJ2-7,TRBV7-2,CASSLSPGYEQYF
TRBD2,.,TRBV9,CASSFTSGSAYEQYF
TRBD2,TRBJ2-3,TRBV10-3,CAISESTIAGGSDTQYF
TRBD1,TRBJ2-2,TRBV2,CASSEWDRASDTGELFF
.,.,TRBV14,CASSQGGFAYEQYF
.,TRBJ1-5,TRBV27,CASSPGRAENQPQHF
.,TRBJ1-3,TRBV4-1,CASSQVDMGFSGNTIYF
TRBD2,TRBJ2-1,TRBV7-9,CASSPTRGGEQFF
.,TRBJ2-7,TRBV11-1,CASSLAPGLYEQYF
.,TRBJ2-1,TRBV2,CASTPGNSHNEQFF
.,TRBJ1-5,TRBV19,CASRNSRGADQPQHF
.,TRBJ2-7,TRBV18,CASSPIRVRGSSYEQYF
.,TRBJ2-5,TRBV5-1,CASSLKAQETQYF
TRBD1,TRBJ2-1,TRBV11-2,CASSLDLQGNEQFF
.,TRBJ2-1,TRBV6-1,CASTPTQSYNEQFF
.,TRBJ2-1,TRBV5-1,CASSLATRGYNEQFF
.,TRBJ2-1,TRBV7-2,CASSRDYNEQFF
TRBD2,TRBJ2-7,TRBV7-9,CASSYSGTSGGDYEQYF
.,TRBJ2-7,TRBV9,CASSVTLSSYEQYF
TRBD2,TRBJ2-1,TRBV6-1,CASSLAGWYEQFF
.,TRBJ1-1,TRBV5-5,CASSLGGGVQGEAFF